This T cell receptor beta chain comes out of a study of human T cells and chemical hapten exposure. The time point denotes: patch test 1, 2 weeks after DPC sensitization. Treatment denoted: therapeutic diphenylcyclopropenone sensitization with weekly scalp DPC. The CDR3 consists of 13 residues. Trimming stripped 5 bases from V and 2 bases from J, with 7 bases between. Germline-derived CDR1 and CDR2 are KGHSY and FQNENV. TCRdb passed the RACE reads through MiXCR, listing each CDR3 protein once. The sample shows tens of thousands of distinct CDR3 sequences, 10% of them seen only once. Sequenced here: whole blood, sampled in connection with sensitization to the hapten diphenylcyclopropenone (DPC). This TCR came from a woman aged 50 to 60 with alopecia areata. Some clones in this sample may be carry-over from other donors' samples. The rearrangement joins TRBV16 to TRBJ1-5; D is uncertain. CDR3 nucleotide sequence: TGTGCCAGCAGCTACAGCGGCAATCAGCCCCAGCATTTT. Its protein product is CASSYSGNQPQHF.